This T cell receptor beta chain originates from a study of blood T cell repertoires in COVID-19. J gave up 3 bases and V 0 bases, and 1 base lay outside the gene matches. Germline assignment: CDR1 KGHSH and CDR2 LQKENI. There are 16 residues in the CDR3. Study processing details: Estimation of nucleated cell counts relied on the amplification of reference gene primers. The assay was immunoSEQ multiplex PCR, and TCRdb's table has in-frame clones only and misses some. The D gene and trimming were derived from the DNA, and the V and J assignments and clone size from that table. The repertoire holds around 240,000 clones, with roughly 83% as singletons. Individuals aged about 18 to 90 years were recruited from some 26 US areas.

Material for sequencing was PBMCs or T cells enriched from blood (not recorded which). The chain employs TRBV18 and TRBJ2-7; TRBD2 agrees at 14 bases. This TCR was sampled from a woman aged 45-65 years who had recovered from COVID-19. The CDR3, as DNA: TGTGCCAGCTCACCACCGGGACTAGCGGGAGACTACGAGCAGTACTTC. Translated: CASSPPGLAGDYEQYF.